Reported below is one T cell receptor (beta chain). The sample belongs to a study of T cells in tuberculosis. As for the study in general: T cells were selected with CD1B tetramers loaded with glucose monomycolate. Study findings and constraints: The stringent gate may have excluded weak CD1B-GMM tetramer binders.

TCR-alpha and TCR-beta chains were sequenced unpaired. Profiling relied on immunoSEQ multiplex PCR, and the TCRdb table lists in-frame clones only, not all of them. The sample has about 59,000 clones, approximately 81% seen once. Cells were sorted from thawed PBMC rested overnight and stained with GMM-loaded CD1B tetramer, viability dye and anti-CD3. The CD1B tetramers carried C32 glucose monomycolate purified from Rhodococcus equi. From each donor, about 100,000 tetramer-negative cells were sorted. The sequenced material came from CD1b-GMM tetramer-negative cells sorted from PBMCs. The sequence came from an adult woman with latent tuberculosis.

The CDR3 DNA reads as TGTGCCAGTAGTATACCCGGGACTAGTTTTTCCGGGGAGCTGTTTTTT. It codes for CASSIPGTSFSGELFF. The chain recombines TRBV19 with TRBJ2-2; 8 bases are a match to TRBD2. Germline CDR1 and CDR2: LNHDA and SQIVND (reference sequence). After removal of 2 bases from V and 6 bases from J, the junction contained 8 bases not matched to a gene. There are 16 residues in the CDR3.